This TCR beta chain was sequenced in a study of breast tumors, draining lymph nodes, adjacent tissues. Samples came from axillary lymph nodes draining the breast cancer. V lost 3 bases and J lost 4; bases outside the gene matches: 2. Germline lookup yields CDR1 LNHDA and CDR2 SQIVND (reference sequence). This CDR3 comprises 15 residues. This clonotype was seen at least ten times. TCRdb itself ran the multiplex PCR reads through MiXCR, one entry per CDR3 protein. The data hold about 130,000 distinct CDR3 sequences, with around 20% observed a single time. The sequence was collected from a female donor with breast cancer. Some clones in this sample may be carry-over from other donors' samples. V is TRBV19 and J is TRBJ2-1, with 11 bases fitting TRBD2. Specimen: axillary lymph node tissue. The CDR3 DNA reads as TGTGCCAGTAGTATGGGACTAGCGGCGTACAATGAGCAGTTCTTC. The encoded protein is CASSMGLAAYNEQFF.